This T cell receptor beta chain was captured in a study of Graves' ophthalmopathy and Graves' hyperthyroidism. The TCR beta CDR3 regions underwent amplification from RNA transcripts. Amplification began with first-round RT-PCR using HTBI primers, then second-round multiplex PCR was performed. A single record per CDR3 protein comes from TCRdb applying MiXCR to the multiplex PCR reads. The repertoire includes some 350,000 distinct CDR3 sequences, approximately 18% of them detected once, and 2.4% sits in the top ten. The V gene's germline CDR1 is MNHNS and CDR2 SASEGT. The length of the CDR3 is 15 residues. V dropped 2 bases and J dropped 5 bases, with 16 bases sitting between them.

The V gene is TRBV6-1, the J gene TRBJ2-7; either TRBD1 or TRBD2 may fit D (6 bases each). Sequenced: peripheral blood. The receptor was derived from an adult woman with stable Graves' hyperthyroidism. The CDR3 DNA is TGTGCCAGCAGTGAACTGGGGGGCTCGGGGAACGAGCAGTACTTC. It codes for CASSELGGSGNEQYF.